These 28 T cell receptor beta chains were sequenced from one sample in a study of Ad26.COV2.S vaccination and SARS-CoV-2 variants. TCRdb keeps only in-frame clones here, not all; method: immunoSEQ multiplex PCR. The table has 300,000 to 350,000 clones, about 86% seen once. The sample's treatment: around 19 received Ad26.COV2.S at low or high dose, single or two shots; roughly 5 received placebo; per-sample allocation not given. Vaccine and placebo recipients were sampled on day 63 after the first injection. The sample here was peripheral blood, taken in a trial of Ad26.COV2.S vaccine versus placebo. The receptor source for this set is a person between 18 and 65 years old who received the Ad26.COV2.S COVID-19 vaccine or a placebo.

This chain links TRBV4-3 with TRBJ1-1; D gene unclear. Trimming cost V 1 base and J 1 base, with 10 bases left between them. There are 15 residues in the CDR3. Germline lookup yields CDR1 LGHNA and CDR2 YSLEER. CDR3 DNA sequence: TGCGCCAGCAGCCAAGGTCGGGTAGCGAACACTGAAGCTTTCTTT. Translated: CASSQGRVANTEAFF.

The CDR3 protein is CASSLPRPLSPGTPYGYTF. The CDR3 DNA follows: TGTGCCAGCAGCTTGCCCCGTCCGCTTTCCCCCGGGACACCCTATGGCTACACCTTC. The chain joins TRBV5-6 to TRBJ1-2, with D possibly being TRBD1 (6 bases). The V and J ends lost 1 base and 4 bases respectively, with 26 bases between them. CDR1 SGHDT and CDR2 YYEEEE come from the germline V gene. This CDR3 spans 19 amino acids. Full variable domain (missing parts from reference TRBV5-6 and TRBJ1-2): DAGVTQSPTHLIKTRGQQVTLRCSPKSGHDTVSWYQQALGQGPQFIFQYYEEEERQRGNFPDRFSGHQFPNYSSELNVNALLLGDSALYLCASSLPRPLSPGTPYGYTFGSGTRLTVV.

The V call is TRBV19, the J call TRBJ1-2, with TRBD1 identical over 7 bases. Germline trimming cut 6 bases from V and 4 bases from J; bases unmatched to any gene: 5. CDR3 size: 13 residues. CDR1 LNHDA and CDR2 SQIVND come from the germline V gene (reference sequence). The CDR3 reads CASRTGIGYGYTF. The CDR3 bases are TGTGCCAGTAGGACAGGGATCGGCTATGGCTACACCTTC.

The V and J genes are TRBV4-3 and TRBJ2-3; TRBD2 aligns across 10 bases. J lost 6 bases, V lost 0 bases, and 15 bases had no gene match. Germline V gene data show CDR1 as LGHNA and CDR2 as YSLEER. The CDR3 runs 19 residues. For the CDR3, the DNA is TGCGCCAGCAGCCAAGATTCAATCGCTAGCGGGGGCCTGGAGGATACGCAGTATTTT. Encoded protein: CASSQDSIASGGLEDTQYF.

The V and J genes are TRBV2 and TRBJ2-5; TRBD2 agrees at 7 bases. CDR3 length: 13 residues. The germline gives CDR1 SNHLY, CDR2 FYNNEI. The V segment lost 6 bases and the J segment 1 base; nucleotides outside the gene matches: 2. For the CDR3, the DNA is TGTGCCAGCAGCTGGGGGGGCCAAGAGACCCAGTACTTC. Protein: CASSWGGQETQYF. Full variable domain (rest looked up from reference TRBV2 and TRBJ2-5): EPEVTQTPSHQVTQMGQEVILRCVPISNHLYFYWYRQILGQKVEFLVSFYNNEISEKSEIFDDQFSVERPDGSNFTLKIRSTKLEDSAMYFCASSWGGQETQYFGPGTRLLVL.

The rearrangement joins TRBV6-2 or TRBV6-3 to TRBJ1-5; D is uncertain. The germline CDR1 and CDR2 sequences are MNHEY and SVGEGT. V was trimmed by 6 bases and J by 0 bases, leaving 12 bases between them. This CDR3 region has 15 residues. The CDR3 nucleotides read TGTGCCAGCAGGCCTACAGATTATAGCAATCAGCCCCAGCATTTT. This gives the protein CASRPTDYSNQPQHF.

The gene calls are TRBV5-4 and TRBJ1-3; no clear D gene. V was shortened by 0 bases and J by 6 bases, with 10 bases between the two germline ends. This CDR3 region has 14 residues. Germline values: CDR1 SGHNT, CDR2 YYREEE (reference sequence). DNA for the CDR3: TGTGCCAGCAGCTTGGGTACAGCTTCAAACACCATATATTTT. Its translation: CASSLGTASNTIYF.

The rearrangement uses TRBV7-9 and TRBJ1-2; weak D call: TRBD1 (5 bases). CDR1 SEHNR and CDR2 FQNEAQ come from the germline V gene (reference sequence). CDR3 size: 15 residues. V lost 5 bases and J 4 bases, leaving 17 bases between the germline ends. The CDR3 DNA sequence: TGTGCCAGCAGCCGACTTGACAGAGAGGGCTATGGCTACACCTTC. Its protein is CASSRLDREGYGYTF.

This clone was seen just once. The chain links TRBV5-1 to TRBJ2-1; 12 bases align to TRBD2. V lost 7 bases and J lost 4; bases outside the gene matches: 6. This CDR3 contains 15 residues. The germline CDR1 and CDR2 sequences are SGHRS and YFSETQ. In DNA, the CDR3 is TGCGCCAGCGCGCTAGCGGGGGGGAGATACAATGAGCAGTTCTTC. Encoded protein: CASALAGGRYNEQFF.

This sequence joins TRBV14 and TRBJ2-1, with D unclear. This CDR3 spans 17 amino acids. The V gene lost 1 base and the J gene lost 0 bases, with 13 bases spanning the gap. Germline CDR1 reads SGHDN; CDR2 reads FVKESK. Written as DNA, the CDR3 is TGTGCCAGCAGCCAAGGTCCGGGTCCCTCCTCCTACAATGAGCAGTTCTTC. This codes for CASSQGPGPSSYNEQFF.

This chain joins TRBV30 and TRBJ1-1; D unresolved. Germline-derived CDR1 and CDR2 are GTSNPN and SVGIG (reference sequence). The CDR3 contains 12 residues. Trimming shortened V by 0 bases and J by 5 bases, and 7 bases separated the two germline ends. The CDR3 region is CAWSVGQTEAFF. The CDR3 bases are TGTGCCTGGAGTGTTGGTCAAACTGAAGCTTTCTTT.

The V gene is TRBV19, the J gene TRBJ1-5; no reliable D call. The CDR3 contains 13 residues. Germline lookup yields CDR1 LNHDA and CDR2 SQIVND (reference sequence). Trimming cost V 7 bases and J 6 bases, with 13 bases left between them. CDR3 amino acids: CASTKGGSQPQHF. The CDR3, as DNA: TGTGCCAGTACAAAGGGAGGGAGTCAGCCCCAGCATTTT.

The CDR3 here is CASSVGGSLRGYTF. DNA for the CDR3: TGTGCCAGCAGCGTAGGTGGGTCTCTCCGCGGCTACACCTTC. The chain joins TRBV9 to TRBJ1-2; D is unresolved. V lost 0 bases and J 8 bases, leaving 14 bases between the germline ends. CDR3 size: 14 residues. Germline CDR1 and CDR2: SGDLS and YYNGEE.

This clone appeared a single time. The V and J genes are TRBV12-3 or TRBV12-4 and TRBJ1-2; D uncertain. This CDR3 spans 13 amino acids. V was cut by 6 bases and J by 5 bases, with 13 bases left in between. The CDR3 region has the DNA TGTGCCAGCAGGGTCGGGCGGTCATATGGCTACACCTTC. It translates to CASRVGRSYGYTF.

This clone was seen once. CDR3 amino acids: CASSSGGPEQFF. The CDR3 DNA is TGTGCCAGCAGCTCCGGGGGGCCTGAGCAGTTCTTC. The chain combines TRBV7-3 with TRBJ2-1; D may be TRBD2 (7 bases). The CDR3 runs to 12 residues. Trimming shortened V by 4 bases and J by 9 bases, and 10 bases separated the two germline ends. CDR1 and CDR2 from the germline V gene are SGHTA and FQGTGA.

This chain links TRBV9 with TRBJ1-1; TRBD1 matches at 7 bases. Germline CDR1 SGDLS, CDR2 YYNGEE. Unmatched junction bases numbered 7, after V lost 2 bases and J lost 0 bases. This CDR3 is 16 amino acids long. The CDR3 DNA follows: TGTGCCAGCAGCGTGGGTAGGGGGCTTATGAACACTGAAGCTTTCTTT. It is translated as CASSVGRGLMNTEAFF.

The chain links TRBV29-1 to TRBJ2-5; 11 bases are a match to TRBD2. Trimming cost V 7 bases and J 1 base; bases outside gene matches: 5. CDR1 and CDR2 from the germline V gene are SQVTM and ANQGSEA. The CDR3 is 14 amino acids. CDR3 DNA sequence: TGCAGCGCAACACTAGCGGGGGCCCAAGAGACCCAGTACTTC. Protein sequence: CSATLAGAQETQYF.

J is TRBJ1-6 and V is TRBV5-1; D perhaps matches TRBD1 (6 bases). V was clipped by 0 bases and J by 8 bases, with 12 bases between them. The CDR3 is 15 amino acids. CDR1 is SGHRS and CDR2 is YFSETQ in the germline V gene. The CDR3 region has the DNA TGCGCCAGCAGCTTGGCCAGGGGAGGCGATTCACCCCTCCACTTT. This sequence encodes CASSLARGGDSPLHF.

Comments on this clone: Additional DNA sequences in this sample encode the identical CDR3. This rearrangement joins TRBV9 to TRBJ2-5; D may match TRBD1 or TRBD2 (5 bases each). CDR1 is SGDLS and CDR2 is YYNGEE in the germline V gene. The V gene lost 0 bases and the J gene lost 0 bases, with 6 bases spanning the gap. The CDR3 runs 14 residues. This CDR3 reads CASSVGGYQETQYF. CDR3 in DNA: TGTGCCAGCAGCGTAGGGGGGTACCAAGAGACCCAGTACTTC. Together with reference TRBV9 and TRBJ2-5, the CDR3 gives the full variable domain: DSGVTQTPKHLITATGQRVTLRCSPRSGDLSVYWYQQSLDQGLQFLIQYYNGEERAKGNILERFSAQQFPDLHSELNLSSLELGDSALYFCASSVGGYQETQYFGPGTRLLVL.

The chain couples TRBV2 to TRBJ1-1; the D is unclear. The V end lost 6 bases, the J end lost 0 bases, and 8 bases lay between the germline ends. CDR1 is SNHLY and CDR2 is FYNNEI in the germline V gene. CDR3 length equals 13 residues. This CDR3 is CASSGIMNTEAFF. The CDR3 DNA sequence: TGTGCCAGCAGCGGAATAATGAACACTGAAGCTTTCTTT.

The V call is TRBV2, the J call TRBJ1-6; D gene uncertain. The germline V gene encodes CDR1 SNHLY and CDR2 FYNNEI. This CDR3 has 14 amino acids. V was pared by 4 bases and J by 7 bases, with 11 bases between. CDR3 in DNA: TGTGCCAGCAGTGTACGATGGGAAAATTCACCCCTCCACTTT. It translates to CASSVRWENSPLHF.

This clone was recorded only once. The chain's CDR3 is CASSLTQGGEAFF. DNA for the CDR3: TGCGCCAGCAGCTTGACCCAGGGGGGAGAAGCTTTCTTT. This chain links TRBV5-1 with TRBJ1-1; 7 bases line up with TRBD1. V lost 1 base to trimming and J lost 8 bases; unmatched junction nucleotides: 5. CDR1 SGHRS and CDR2 YFSETQ come from the germline V gene. The CDR3 covers 13 residues.

The chain uses TRBV5-4 and TRBJ1-2; maybe TRBD1 (5 bases). The CDR3 is 14 amino acids. Germline-derived CDR1 and CDR2 are SGHNT and YYREEE (reference sequence). The germline V and J ends were trimmed by 4 bases and 4 bases, with 14 bases remaining between them. Here the CDR3 reads CASSPTGGIYGYTF. CDR3 nucleotide sequence: TGTGCCAGCAGCCCCACCGGGGGGATCTATGGCTACACCTTC.

CDR3 protein: CASSSRGQSYEQYF. The CDR3 DNA sequence: TGTGCCAGCAGCTCCCGGGGACAGTCCTACGAGCAGTACTTC. The chain links TRBV3-1 (or the pseudogene TRBV3-2) to TRBJ2-7; 7 positions match TRBD1. Trimming cost V 5 bases and J 1 base; bases outside gene matches: 5. The CDR3 covers 14 residues. Germline V lookup: CDR1 LGHDT, CDR2 YNNKEL (reference sequence).

This chain uses TRBV5-1 with TRBJ2-3; D is perhaps TRBD1 (6 bases). Germline assignment: CDR1 SGHRS and CDR2 YFSETQ. Trimming stripped 1 base from V and 3 bases from J, with 12 bases between. This CDR3 has 15 amino acids. The CDR3 sequence: CASSLYRTETDTQYF. CDR3 DNA sequence: TGCGCCAGCAGCTTGTATAGGACAGAGACAGATACGCAGTATTTT.

Only one count was recorded for this clone. The chain's CDR3 is CASSLVPVNTDTQYF. As DNA, the CDR3 is TGCGCCAGCAGCTTGGTGCCGGTTAACACAGATACGCAGTATTTT. The J gene is TRBJ2-3, the V gene TRBV5-1; the D is unclear. This CDR3 region has 15 residues. Germline assignment: CDR1 SGHRS and CDR2 YFSETQ. V was trimmed by 0 bases and J by 2 bases, leaving 10 bases between them. The complete variable domain, with remaining parts taken from reference TRBV5-1 and TRBJ2-3, reads KAGVTQTPRYLIKTRGQQVTLSCSPISGHRSVSWYQQTPGQGLQFLFEYFSETQRNKGNFPGRFSGRQFSNSRSEMNVSTLELGDSALYLCASSLVPVNTDTQYFGPGTRLTVL.

The chain joins TRBV7-8 to TRBJ1-1, with a weak D call TRBD1 (5 bases). CDR3 size: 12 residues. Germline V gene data show CDR1 as SGHVS and CDR2 as FQNEAQ. Trimming pared 4 bases from V and 7 bases from J, leaving 10 bases between. CDR3 loop: CASSSAGLEAFF. The CDR3 bases are TGTGCCAGCAGCTCAGCAGGGCTTGAAGCTTTCTTT.

This chain links TRBV7-6 with TRBJ2-5, with 9 bases lining up with TRBD1. The junction had 8 bases not matched to a gene; V was cut back by 5 bases and J by 7 bases. The CDR3 contains 14 residues. In germline, CDR1 is SGHVS, CDR2 FNYEAQ. CDR3 DNA sequence: TGTGCCAGCAGCCGGGACAGGGTCTATGGGACCCAGTACTTC. Its protein is CASSRDRVYGTQYF.